In this sample, the clone carrying this TCR beta chain turned up once. Germline V gene sequence: CDR1 LNHDA, CDR2 SQIVND (reference sequence). The CDR3 runs 13 residues. V lost 3 bases, J lost 3 bases, and 8 bases lay in between. This sample was included in a study of blood T cell repertoires in COVID-19. Study background: COVID-19 samples collected from the United States, Italy and Spain covered acute and convalescent phases.

Measured with immunoSEQ multiplex PCR; TCRdb has only the in-frame clones, and not every one. The sample contains 220,000 or so clones, roughly 84% of which appear only once. Sequencing was performed on peripheral blood. This receptor was identified in a man aged 25 to 40 with active or convalescent COVID-19. The V gene is TRBV19, the J gene TRBJ2-5, with a possible D match to TRBD1 (6 bases). For the CDR3, the DNA is TGTGCCAGTAGTATTTACAGGGAAGAGACCCAGTACTTC. Encoded protein: CASSIYREETQYF.